The 10 T cell receptor beta chains given below trace back to one sample, sequenced in a study of T cell responses to AZD1222 COVID-19 vaccine (TCRdb year 2021). The time point label here, explained by the study, means: about 28 days (+/-7) after the second vaccine dose. Preparation of the library involved the immunoSEQ multiplex PCR assay. What TCRdb holds here is the immuneACCESS table cut down to in-frame rearrangements. Part of the clones is not present; checked against another copy, under half of the missing clones reflect an unresolved V gene, and the others are unexplained. The table for this sample lists 150,000 to 200,000 clones; about nine tenths of them were counted only once. The ten largest make up roughly 1.2% of the sample. This specimen was peripheral blood, taken 28 days after the second AZD1222 dose. Source of these receptors: an adult who received the AZD1222 COVID-19 vaccine.

This chain uses TRBV29-1 with TRBJ2-7; D not resolved. V lost 1 base, J lost 0 bases, and 7 bases lay in between. The CDR3 extends over 13 amino acids. Germline loops: CDR1 SQVTM, CDR2 ANQGSEA. CDR3 sequence (DNA): TGCAGCGTTGAAGTGGAGTCCTCCTACGAGCAGTACTTC. Its protein product is CSVEVESSYEQYF.

The chain joins TRBV9 to TRBJ1-5; D unresolved. Trimming removed 4 bases from V and 10 bases from J, with 15 bases in between. This CDR3 is built from 13 residues. Looked up from germline, CDR1 is SGDLS and CDR2 is YYNGEE. This CDR3 reads CASSPNPGEPQHF. The DNA for the CDR3 is TGTGCCAGCAGCCCCAATCCAGGCGAACCCCAGCATTTT.

This chain links TRBV7-9 with TRBJ1-1; perhaps TRBD1 as D (5 bases). V was cut by 5 bases and J by 2 bases, with 12 bases left in between. The CDR3 has 14 amino acids. CDR1 is SEHNR and CDR2 is FQNEAQ in the germline V gene (reference sequence). For the CDR3, the DNA is TGTGCCAGCAGCCCGCGGGACCTAAACACTGAAGCTTTCTTT. Its protein is CASSPRDLNTEAFF.

The gene calls are TRBV29-1 and TRBJ1-2; D is perhaps TRBD1 (5 bases). Germline values: CDR1 SQVTM, CDR2 ANQGSEA. V was pared by 6 bases and J by 8 bases, with 13 bases between. CDR3 length: 11 amino acids. CDR3 residues: CSVWVGEGYTF. In nucleotides, the CDR3 is TGCAGCGTGTGGGTGGGGGAGGGCTACACCTTC.

This clone was counted a single time. The V call is TRBV5-3, the J call TRBJ2-4; 7 nucleotides agree with TRBD1. TRBV5-3 is placed among ORFs of uncertain function. Germline trimming cut 8 bases from V and 2 bases from J; bases unmatched to any gene: 16. The CDR3 runs to 17 residues. The CDR3 here is CARNQKIRGLTKNIQYF. The CDR3 region has the DNA TGTGCCAGGAACCAGAAAATCAGGGGGTTAACCAAAAACATTCAGTACTTC.

The chain couples TRBV5-4 to TRBJ2-2; 7 nucleotides align to TRBD2. The trim removed 0 bases at V and 2 bases at J, leaving 7 bases unmatched. The CDR3 loop spans 17 amino acids. Looked up from germline, CDR1 is SGHNT and CDR2 is YYREEE (reference sequence). CDR3 DNA: TGTGCCAGCAGCTTGGGGAGCGGGACTACTAACACCGGGGAGCTGTTTTTT. Amino acids: CASSLGSGTTNTGELFF.

V and J are TRBV6-5 and TRBJ1-2; 10 nucleotides match TRBD1. Germline V gene lookup returns CDR1 MNHEY and CDR2 SVGAGI. Trimming cost V 6 bases and J 8 bases; bases outside gene matches: 12. The CDR3 sequence is 15 residues long. For the CDR3, the DNA is TGTGCCAGCAGGTCTCCCGGGACAGGGGTGTGGGGCTACACCTTC. Its protein is CASRSPGTGVWGYTF.

The V call is TRBV7-3, the J call TRBJ2-5; no clear D gene. CDR1 and CDR2 from the germline V gene are SGHTA and FQGTGA. The ends were cut back, 1 base at V and 5 bases at J, with 14 bases in the middle. The CDR3 runs to 15 residues. CDR3 residues: CASSLNIGMGETQYF. The CDR3 bases are TGTGCCAGCAGCTTAAATATAGGGATGGGTGAGACCCAGTACTTC. The full variable domain, in which reference TRBV7-3 and TRBJ2-5 provide the parts outside the CDR3, is GAGVSQTPSNKVTEKGKYVELRCDPISGHTALYWYRQSLGQGPEFLIYFQGTGAADDSGLPNDRFFAVRPEGSVSTLKIQRTERGDSAVYLCASSLNIGMGETQYFGPGTRLLVL.

The chain joins TRBV2 to TRBJ1-4; 10 bases fit TRBD1. The CDR3 runs to 16 residues. Per germline, CDR1 SNHLY and CDR2 FYNNEI. Trimming removed 7 bases from V and 6 bases from J; junction bases left unmatched: 11. This chain's CDR3 is CASIPGGTGVYEKLFF. The CDR3 DNA reads as TGTGCCAGCATTCCGGGCGGGACAGGGGTCTATGAAAAACTGTTTTTT.

Notes on this clone: One end of the junction fails to match germline, which may point to a read error. The rearrangement links TRBV6-1 to TRBJ1-6, with D unclear. The CDR3 covers 13 residues. Germline V CDR1 and CDR2: MNHNS, SASEGT. The CDR3 loop reads CASSQAAVSPLHF. DNA of the CDR3: TGTGCCAGCAGTCAAGCGGCGGTTTCACCCCTCCACTTT.